Below, 8 T cell receptor beta chains from the same sample are listed, as sequenced in a study of shared clonotypes between healthy human individuals. Clones were read by immunoSEQ multiplex PCR, and TCRdb kept only the in-frame ones, dropping some. Altogether roughly 1,500,000 clones are present, 98% being singletons, with the ten largest covering 0.3% to 0.45%. Input material: naive CD4+ T cells sorted from blood. Subset specified: CD45RA+ positively selected. These receptor sequences come from a man aged 30 to 39 in good health.

The chain carries TRBV29-1 and TRBJ2-1; TRBD2 agrees at 8 bases. Unmatched junction bases numbered 8, after V lost 0 bases and J lost 7 bases. The germline V gene encodes CDR1 SQVTM and CDR2 ANQGSEA. CDR3 length: 15 residues. In nucleotides, the CDR3 is TGCAGCGTTGAAGAGGGCGGGAGGATTTTGAATGAGCAGTTCTTC. Protein: CSVEEGGRILNEQFF.

The J gene is TRBJ2-3, the V gene TRBV9; 10 bases align to TRBD2. The V segment lost 0 bases and the J segment 5 bases; nucleotides outside the gene matches: 6. The CDR3 loop spans 16 amino acids. Germline-derived CDR1 and CDR2 are SGDLS and YYNGEE. The CDR3 sequence: CASSVGLAGVIDTQYF. CDR3 nucleotide sequence: TGTGCCAGCAGCGTAGGCCTAGCGGGAGTGATAGATACGCAGTATTTT.

The CDR3 DNA is TGTGCCAGCTCACCATTGAAGGGGTCAGATACGCAGTATTTT. This encodes CASSPLKGSDTQYF. The rearrangement joins TRBV18 to TRBJ2-3; a weak D match, TRBD1 (5 bases). CDR3 length: 14 residues. CDR1 KGHSH and CDR2 LQKENI come from the germline V gene. The V gene lost 2 bases and the J gene lost 4 bases, with 10 bases spanning the gap.

This chain links TRBV7-2 with TRBJ1-6; tentatively, D is TRBD1 (6 bases). Germline V gene sequence: CDR1 SGHTA, CDR2 FQGNSA. Trimming pared 3 bases from V and 8 bases from J, leaving 11 bases between. The CDR3 sequence is 14 residues long. The CDR3 protein is CASSFRQGYSPLHF. CDR3 bases: TGTGCCAGCAGCTTCCGGCAGGGGTATTCACCCCTCCACTTT.

The V call is TRBV27, the J call TRBJ2-7, with 9 bases matching TRBD2. The CDR3 has 15 amino acids. V shed 1 base, J shed 2 bases, and the junction held 3 bases outside the gene matches. Germline V gene lookup returns CDR1 MNHEY and CDR2 SMNVEV (reference sequence). CDR3 sequence (DNA): TGTGCCAGCAGTTTATTTGCTAGCGGGACCTACGAGCAGTACTTC. The encoded protein is CASSLFASGTYEQYF.

The chain recombines TRBV6-5 with TRBJ1-2; 7 positions agree with TRBD1. The CDR3 is 14 residues long. Germline V CDR1 and CDR2: MNHEY, SVGAGI. V trimming: 8 bases; J trimming: 2 bases; junction bases outside the gene matches: 8. As DNA, the CDR3 is TGTGCCAGCCGGGAGGGGGCGCAAAACTATGGCTACACCTTC. Protein: CASREGAQNYGYTF.

The V call is TRBV18, the J call TRBJ2-5; D is possibly TRBD1 (5 bases). V was shortened by 1 base and J by 2 bases, with 11 bases between the two germline ends. Germline CDR1 KGHSH, CDR2 LQKENI. The CDR3 runs 15 residues. CDR3 bases: TGTGCCAGCTCACCACTATTCCGACAGCAAGAGACCCAGTACTTC. This sequence encodes CASSPLFRQQETQYF. Supplemented by reference TRBV18 and TRBJ2-5, the full variable domain reads NAGVMQNPRHLVRRRGQEARLRCSPMKGHSHVYWYRQLPEEGLKFMVYLQKENIIDESGMPKERFSAEFPKEGPSILRIQQVVRGDSAAYFCASSPLFRQQETQYFGPGTRLLVL.

The chain's CDR3 is CSVASRLTAEKYGYTF. In DNA form, the CDR3 reads TGCAGCGTCGCCTCTCGCCTGACAGCCGAAAAGTATGGCTACACCTTC. This chain connects TRBV29-1 to TRBJ1-2; D possibly corresponds to TRBD1 (5 bases). Trimming took 6 bases from V and 5 from J, leaving 25 bases between them. The germline CDR1 and CDR2 sequences are SQVTM and ANQGSEA. CDR3 length equals 16 residues.